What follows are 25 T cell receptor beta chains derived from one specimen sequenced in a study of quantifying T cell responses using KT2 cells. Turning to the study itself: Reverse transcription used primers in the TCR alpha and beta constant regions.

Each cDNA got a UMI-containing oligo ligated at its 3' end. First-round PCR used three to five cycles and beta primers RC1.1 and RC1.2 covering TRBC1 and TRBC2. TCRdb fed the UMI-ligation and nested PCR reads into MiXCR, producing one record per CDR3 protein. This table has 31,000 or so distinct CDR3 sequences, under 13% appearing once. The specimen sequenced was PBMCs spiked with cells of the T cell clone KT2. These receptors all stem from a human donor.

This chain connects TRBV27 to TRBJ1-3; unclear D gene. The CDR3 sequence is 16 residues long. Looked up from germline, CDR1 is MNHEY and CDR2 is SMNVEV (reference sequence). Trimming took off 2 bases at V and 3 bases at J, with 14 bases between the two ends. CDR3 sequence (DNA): TGTGCCAGCAGTTTAAAGAAGGGTGAAGGTGGAAACACCATATATTTT. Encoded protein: CASSLKKGEGGNTIYF.

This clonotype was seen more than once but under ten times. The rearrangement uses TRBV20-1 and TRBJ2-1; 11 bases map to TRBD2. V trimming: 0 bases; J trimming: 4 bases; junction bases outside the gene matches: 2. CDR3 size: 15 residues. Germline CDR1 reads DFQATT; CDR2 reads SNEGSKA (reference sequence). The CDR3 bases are TGCAGTGCTAGAGATTCTAGCGGGGGGTACAATGAGCAGTTCTTC. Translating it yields CSARDSSGGYNEQFF.

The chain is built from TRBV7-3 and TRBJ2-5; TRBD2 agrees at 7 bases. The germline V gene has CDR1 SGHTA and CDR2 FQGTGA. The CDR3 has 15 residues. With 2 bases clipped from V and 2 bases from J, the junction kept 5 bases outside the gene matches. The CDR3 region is CASSLFSGKQETQYF. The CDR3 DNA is TGTGCCAGCAGCTTATTCAGCGGGAAGCAAGAGACCCAGTACTTC.

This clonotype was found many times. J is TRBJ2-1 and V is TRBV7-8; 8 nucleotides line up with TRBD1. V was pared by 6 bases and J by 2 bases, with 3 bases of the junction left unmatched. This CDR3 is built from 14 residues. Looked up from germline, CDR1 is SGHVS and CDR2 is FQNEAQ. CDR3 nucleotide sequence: TGTGCCAGCAGTCAGGGGGCTGCCTACAATGAGCAGTTCTTC. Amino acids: CASSQGAAYNEQFF.

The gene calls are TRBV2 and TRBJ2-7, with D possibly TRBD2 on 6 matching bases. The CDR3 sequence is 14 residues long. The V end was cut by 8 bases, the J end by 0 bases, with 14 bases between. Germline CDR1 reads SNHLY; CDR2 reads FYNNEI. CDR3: CASSPGLNSYEQYF. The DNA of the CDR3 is TGTGCCAGCTCACCGGGACTTAACTCCTACGAGCAGTACTTC.

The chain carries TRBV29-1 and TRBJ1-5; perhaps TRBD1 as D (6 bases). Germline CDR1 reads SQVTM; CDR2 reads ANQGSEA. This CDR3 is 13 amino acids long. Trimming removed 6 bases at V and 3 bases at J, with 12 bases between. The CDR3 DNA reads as TGCAGCGTCCAAGGACAGCCCAATCAGCCCCAGCATTTT. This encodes CSVQGQPNQPQHF.

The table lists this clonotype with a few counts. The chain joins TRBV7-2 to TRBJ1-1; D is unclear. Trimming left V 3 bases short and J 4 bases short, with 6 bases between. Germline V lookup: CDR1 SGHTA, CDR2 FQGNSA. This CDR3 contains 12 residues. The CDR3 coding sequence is TGTGCCAGCAGCTTTATAAGCACTGAAGCTTTCTTT. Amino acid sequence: CASSFISTEAFF.

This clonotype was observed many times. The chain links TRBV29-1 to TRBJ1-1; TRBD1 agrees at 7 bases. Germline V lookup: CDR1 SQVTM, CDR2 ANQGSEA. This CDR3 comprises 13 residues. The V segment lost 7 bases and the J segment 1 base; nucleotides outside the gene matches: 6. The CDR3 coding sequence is TGCAGCGCCCAGGGACAGACGAACACTGAAGCTTTCTTT. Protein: CSAQGQTNTEAFF.

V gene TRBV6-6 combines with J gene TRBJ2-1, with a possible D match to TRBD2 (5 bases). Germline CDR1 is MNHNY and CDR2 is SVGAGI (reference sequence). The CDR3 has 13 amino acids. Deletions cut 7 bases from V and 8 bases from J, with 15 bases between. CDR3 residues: CASIPPGGYEQFF. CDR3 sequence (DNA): TGTGCCAGCATCCCCCCAGGAGGCTATGAGCAGTTCTTC.

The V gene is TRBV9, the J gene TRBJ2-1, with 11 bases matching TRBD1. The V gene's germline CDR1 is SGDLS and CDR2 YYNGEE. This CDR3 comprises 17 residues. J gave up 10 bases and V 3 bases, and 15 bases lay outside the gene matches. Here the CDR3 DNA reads TGTGCCAGCAGCGCACCCGGAGGACAGGGGGCGCCGGGAGAGCAGTTCTTC. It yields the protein CASSAPGGQGAPGEQFF.

CDR3 amino acids: CASSAVLGGGIEAFF. The CDR3 DNA sequence: TGTGCCAGCAGTGCGGTCTTAGGGGGCGGAATTGAAGCTTTCTTT. This chain uses TRBV2 with TRBJ1-1, with 7 bases identical to TRBD1. There are 15 residues in the CDR3. Germline CDR1 SNHLY, CDR2 FYNNEI. The junction had 12 bases not matched to a gene; V was cut back by 4 bases and J by 7 bases.

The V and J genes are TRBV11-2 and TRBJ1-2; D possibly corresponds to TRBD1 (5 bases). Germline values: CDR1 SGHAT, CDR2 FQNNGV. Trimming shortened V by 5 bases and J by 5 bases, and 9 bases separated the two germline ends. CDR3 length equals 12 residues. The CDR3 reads CASSPEGYGYTF. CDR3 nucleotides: TGTGCCAGCAGCCCCGAGGGGTATGGCTACACCTTC.

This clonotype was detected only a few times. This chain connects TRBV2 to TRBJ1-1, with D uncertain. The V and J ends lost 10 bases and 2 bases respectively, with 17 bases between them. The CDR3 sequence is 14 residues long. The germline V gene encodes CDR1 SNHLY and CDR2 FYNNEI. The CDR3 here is CANIPLRTNTEAFF. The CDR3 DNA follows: TGTGCCAATATACCTCTTAGGACCAACACTGAAGCTTTCTTT.

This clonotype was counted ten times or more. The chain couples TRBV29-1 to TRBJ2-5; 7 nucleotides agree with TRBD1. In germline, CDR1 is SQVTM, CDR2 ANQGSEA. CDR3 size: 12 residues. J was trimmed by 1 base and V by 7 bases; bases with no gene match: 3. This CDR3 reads CSARTGQETQYF. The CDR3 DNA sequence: TGCAGCGCGAGGACAGGCCAAGAGACCCAGTACTTC. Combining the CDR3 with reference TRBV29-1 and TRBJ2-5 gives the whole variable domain SAVISQKPSRDICQRGTSLTIQCQVDSQVTMMFWYRQQPGQSLTLIATANQGSEATYESGFVIDKFPISRPNLTFSTLTVSNMSPEDSSIYLCSARTGQETQYFGPGTRLLVL.

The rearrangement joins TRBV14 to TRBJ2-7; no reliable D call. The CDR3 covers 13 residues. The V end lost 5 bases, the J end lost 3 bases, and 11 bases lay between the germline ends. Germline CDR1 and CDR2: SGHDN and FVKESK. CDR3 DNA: TGTGCCAGCAGCGGATTATTAGACTACGAGCAGTACTTC. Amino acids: CASSGLLDYEQYF.

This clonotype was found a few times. CDR3 nucleotides: TGTGCCAGCAGTCCCGGGACAGGGGGTAGTAGCAATCAGCCCCAGCATTTT. As protein: CASSPGTGGSSNQPQHF. V usage is TRBV6-6 and J usage is TRBJ1-5, with 11 bases aligning to TRBD1. The V gene end was trimmed by 5 bases and the J gene end by 0 bases; junction bases not matched to a gene: 6. Germline V gene lookup returns CDR1 MNHNY and CDR2 SVGAGI (reference sequence). The CDR3 is 17 amino acids.

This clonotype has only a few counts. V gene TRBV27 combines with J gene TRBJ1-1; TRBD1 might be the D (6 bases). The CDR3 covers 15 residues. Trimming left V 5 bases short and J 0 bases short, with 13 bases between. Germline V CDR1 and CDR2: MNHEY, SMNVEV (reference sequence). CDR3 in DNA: TGTGCCAGCAGTGCCTATACAGGGATGAACACTGAAGCTTTCTTT. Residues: CASSAYTGMNTEAFF.

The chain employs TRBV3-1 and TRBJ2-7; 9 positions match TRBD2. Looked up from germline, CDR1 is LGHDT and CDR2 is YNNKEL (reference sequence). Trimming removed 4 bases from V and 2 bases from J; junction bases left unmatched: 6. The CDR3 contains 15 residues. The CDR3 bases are TGTGCCAGCAGCCCGGGGACTAGCTTAACCTACGAGCAGTACTTC. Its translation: CASSPGTSLTYEQYF.

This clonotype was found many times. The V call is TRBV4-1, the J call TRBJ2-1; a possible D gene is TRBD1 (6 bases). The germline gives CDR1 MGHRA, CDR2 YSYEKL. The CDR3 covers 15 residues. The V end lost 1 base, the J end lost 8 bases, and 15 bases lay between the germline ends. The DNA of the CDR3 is TGCGCCAGCAGCCAAGGGAACAGGGAGCGAGATGAGCAGTTCTTC. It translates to CASSQGNRERDEQFF.

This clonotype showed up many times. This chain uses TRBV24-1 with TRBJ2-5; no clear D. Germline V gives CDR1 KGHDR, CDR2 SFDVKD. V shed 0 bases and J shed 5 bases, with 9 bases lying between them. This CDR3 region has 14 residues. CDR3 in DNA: TGTGCCACCAGTGATTTGTCCGGCGATGAGACCCAGTACTTC. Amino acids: CATSDLSGDETQYF.

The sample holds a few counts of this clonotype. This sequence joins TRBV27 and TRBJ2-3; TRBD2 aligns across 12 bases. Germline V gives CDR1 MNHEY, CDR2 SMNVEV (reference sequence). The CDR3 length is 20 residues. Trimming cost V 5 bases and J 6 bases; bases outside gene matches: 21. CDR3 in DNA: TGTGCCAGCAGTCCTTCCCGACTAGCGGGAGCGGGCCTTATAACGGATACGCAGTATTTT. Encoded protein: CASSPSRLAGAGLITDTQYF.

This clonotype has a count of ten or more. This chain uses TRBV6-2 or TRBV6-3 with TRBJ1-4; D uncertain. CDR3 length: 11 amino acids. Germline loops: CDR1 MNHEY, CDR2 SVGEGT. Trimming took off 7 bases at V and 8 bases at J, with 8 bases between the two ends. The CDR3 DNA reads TGTGCCAGCACGTTGGGGGAAAAACTGTTTTTT. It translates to CASTLGEKLFF.

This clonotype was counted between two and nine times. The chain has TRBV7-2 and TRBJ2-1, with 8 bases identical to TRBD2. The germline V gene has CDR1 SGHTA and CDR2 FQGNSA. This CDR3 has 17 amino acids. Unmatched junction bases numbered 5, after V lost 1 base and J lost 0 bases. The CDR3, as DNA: TGTGCCAGCAGCTTAGTGGGACTAGATCCCTCCTACAATGAGCAGTTCTTC. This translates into CASSLVGLDPSYNEQFF.

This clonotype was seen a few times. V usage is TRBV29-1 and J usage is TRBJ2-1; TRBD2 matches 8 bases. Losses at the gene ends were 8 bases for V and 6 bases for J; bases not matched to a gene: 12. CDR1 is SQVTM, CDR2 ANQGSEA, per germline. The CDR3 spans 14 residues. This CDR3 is CSPVKREMGNEQFF. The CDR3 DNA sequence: TGCAGCCCTGTAAAGCGGGAGATGGGCAATGAGCAGTTCTTC.

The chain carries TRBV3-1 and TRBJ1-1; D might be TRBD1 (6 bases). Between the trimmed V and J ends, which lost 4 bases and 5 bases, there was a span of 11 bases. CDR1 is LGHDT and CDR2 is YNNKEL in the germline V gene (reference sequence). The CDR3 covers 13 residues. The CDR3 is CASSRGQTTEAFF. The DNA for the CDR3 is TGTGCCAGCAGCCGAGGACAGACGACTGAAGCTTTCTTT.